The sample holds a few counts of the clone carrying this T cell receptor (beta chain). Data came from immunoSEQ multiplex PCR; TCRdb stores just in-frame clones and leaves some out. Here the sample spans hundreds of thousands of clones, approximately 74% being singletons. CDR3 length: 13 residues. V lost 8 bases and J lost 5, with 16 bases in between. The germline CDR1 and CDR2 sequences are LNHDA and SQIVND (reference sequence). This sample stems from a study of shared clonotypes between healthy human individuals. Sequencing input: memory CD4+ T cells sorted from blood. As to subset: CD45RA-negative fraction. This sequence originates from a woman between 25 and 40 years old in good health. The J gene is TRBJ2-7, the V gene TRBV19; D possibly matches TRBD1 or TRBD2 (5 bases each). CDR3: CASGDGTGHEQYF. The DNA for the CDR3 is TGTGCCAGTGGGGACGGGACGGGCCACGAGCAGTACTTC.